This T cell receptor beta chain was recovered during a study of blood T cell repertoires in COVID-19. Across the study: Sites across the United States, Italy and Spain contributed samples from acute and convalescent COVID-19. Sources were T cells, B-cell-depleted T cells, or PBMCs; the material itself was cDNA or gDNA.

The junction had 8 bases not matched to a gene; V was cut back by 8 bases and J by 5 bases. The CDR3 is 15 residues long. CDR1 MNHEY and CDR2 SVGAGI come from the germline V gene. Here immunoSEQ multiplex PCR was the method, and the copy in TCRdb shows in-frame clones only, minus some. The sample holds more than 150,000 clones; more than 80% are singletons and the top ten take roughly an eighth. The chain carries TRBV6-5 and TRBJ2-2; TRBD1 matches at 10 bases. Sequencing was performed on peripheral blood. The sequence was obtained from a woman of 80 years or more with COVID-19, enrolled during active disease. DNA for the CDR3: TGTGCCAGCGAGCTACCGGGACAGGGGACCGGGGAGCTGTTTTTT. Protein: CASELPGQGTGELFF.